The clone carrying this T cell receptor (beta chain) was seen repeatedly, ten times or more. The sample originates from a study of T-cell reconstitution after alpha-beta-depleted transplantation in children. V gave up 1 base and J gave up 4 bases, with 15 bases separating them. The V gene's germline CDR1 is LGHDT and CDR2 YNNKEL (reference sequence). The CDR3 totals 16 residues. Unique molecular identifiers were incorporated during preparation of the TCRbeta library. TCRdb called the PCR reads again in MiXCR, with one record for every CDR3 protein. Found here are roughly 400,000 distinct CDR3 sequences, around 21% of them singletons; the top ten hold less than 4.5%.

The chain recombines TRBV3-1 with TRBJ2-3; the D gene is possibly TRBD1 (5 bases). This material consisted of PBMCs from the stem cell graft donor, taken from the stem cell graft. This TCR came from a human donor who donated a stem cell graft to a child with acute myeloid leukemia. The CDR3 DNA sequence: TGTGCCAGCAGCCAAGGGCCAGGGCGTACCGCAGATACGCAGTATTTT. This translates into CASSQGPGRTADTQYF.